The 22 T cell receptor beta chains reported below all come from one sample, sequenced in a study of shared clonotypes between healthy human individuals. Generated by immunoSEQ multiplex PCR, the TCRdb table keeps only in-frame clones and is missing some. This table holds about 660,000 clones, around two thirds found once. Sequencing used memory CD4+ T cells sorted from blood. Subset specified: CD45RA-negative fraction. Source of these receptors: a woman in her twenties or thirties in good health.

The chain carries TRBV27 and TRBJ2-1, with 11 bases fitting TRBD1. The CDR3 covers 15 residues. V lost 6 bases and J lost 10; bases outside the gene matches: 11. In germline, CDR1 is MNHEY, CDR2 SMNVEV (reference sequence). The CDR3 coding sequence is TGTGCCAGCAGCAAACCGGGACAGGGGGATTACGAGCAGTTCTTC. It specifies CASSKPGQGDYEQFF.

This clone turned up a few times. The chain couples TRBV7-9 to TRBJ2-2; either TRBD1 or TRBD2 may supply D (5 bases each). Trimming pared 2 bases from V and 3 bases from J, leaving 22 bases between. Germline V gene lookup returns CDR1 SEHNR and CDR2 FQNEAQ (reference sequence). CDR3 size: 19 residues. This CDR3 reads CASSLRPFGGATYTGELFF. In DNA form, the CDR3 reads TGTGCCAGCAGCTTACGCCCGTTTGGGGGAGCGACTTACACCGGGGAGCTGTTTTTT. The whole variable domain, filled in from reference TRBV7-9 and TRBJ2-2, reads DTGVSQNPRHKITKRGQNVTFRCDPISEHNRLYWYRQTLGQGPEFLTYFQNEAQLEKSRLLSDRFSAERPKGSFSTLEIQRTEQGDSAMYLCASSLRPFGGATYTGELFFGEGSRLTVL.

This clone was counted at least ten times. The J gene is TRBJ1-2, the V gene TRBV14; D gene ambiguous. Germline V gene data show CDR1 as SGHDN and CDR2 as FVKESK. CDR3 length equals 13 residues. Between the trimmed V and J ends, which lost 2 bases and 8 bases, there was a span of 12 bases. CDR3 amino acids: CASSQTRKDGYTF. CDR3 nucleotide sequence: TGTGCCAGCAGCCAAACAAGGAAGGACGGCTACACCTTC.

This clone was detected a few times. This chain joins TRBV6-1 and TRBJ2-5, with 10 bases aligning to TRBD1. The CDR3 spans 15 residues. The V gene's germline CDR1 is MNHNS and CDR2 SASEGT. The J segment lost 5 bases and the V segment lost 1 base, leaving 4 bases of the junction unmatched. CDR3 in amino acids: CASSEEKGQGETQYF. In DNA form, the CDR3 reads TGTGCCAGCAGTGAAGAGAAGGGACAGGGGGAGACCCAGTACTTC.

The rearrangement uses TRBV28 and TRBJ2-2; 7 bases are shared with TRBD2. The CDR3 extends over 15 amino acids. With V trimmed by 4 bases and J by 9 bases, 11 bases remained unmatched. CDR1 is MDHEN and CDR2 is SYDVKM in the germline V gene. The CDR3 coding sequence is TGTGCCAGCAGTTCCATCGGGGAGGGCCGCCGGGAGCTGTTTTTT. This codes for CASSSIGEGRRELFF.

V is TRBV28 and J is TRBJ1-1; TRBD1 agrees at 8 bases. The J segment lost 5 bases and the V segment lost 2 bases, leaving 13 bases of the junction unmatched. CDR1 is MDHEN, CDR2 SYDVKM, per germline. The CDR3 is 17 amino acids. The CDR3: CASSLRLIRGLLTEAFF. CDR3 bases: TGTGCCAGCAGTTTACGGCTGATCAGGGGGCTTCTGACTGAAGCTTTCTTT.

The chain uses TRBV7-9 and TRBJ2-1; TRBD2 matches at 7 bases. The J segment lost 0 bases and the V segment lost 5 bases, leaving 7 bases of the junction unmatched. CDR3 length: 16 residues. The V gene's germline CDR1 is SEHNR and CDR2 FQNEAQ (reference sequence). This CDR3 reads CASSRRDYSSYNEQFF. CDR3 sequence (DNA): TGTGCCAGCAGCCGCCGGGACTACAGCTCCTACAATGAGCAGTTCTTC.

To note about this clone: A far larger clone is only one base removed, so a read error is likely. The same CDR3 also results from other DNA sequences found in this sample. The chain combines TRBV7-6 with TRBJ2-1, with 8 positions matching TRBD2. Trimming at V came to 3 bases and at J to 3 bases, leaving 1 base not matched to a gene. The CDR3 runs to 14 residues. Germline V gene sequence: CDR1 SGHVS, CDR2 FNYEAQ. The CDR3 loop is CASSLAGGYNEQFF. As DNA, the CDR3 is TGTGCCAGCAGCTTGGCGGGAGGCTACAATGAGCAGTTCTTC.

The V call is TRBV7-9, the J call TRBJ2-5, with TRBD1 matching over 7 bases. Per germline, CDR1 SEHNR and CDR2 FQNEAQ (reference sequence). The CDR3 length is 14 residues. V shed 4 bases, J shed 3 bases, and the junction held 5 bases outside the gene matches. As DNA, the CDR3 is TGTGCCAGCAGCTCTATCACAGGGGAAGAGACCCAGTACTTC. Its protein is CASSSITGEETQYF.

This chain joins TRBV5-1 and TRBJ1-3, with D unresolved. The CDR3 contains 16 residues. Germline CDR1 reads SGHRS; CDR2 reads YFSETQ. The V end was cut by 1 base, the J end by 0 bases, with 11 bases between. Here the CDR3 reads CASSLYSGGSGNTIYF. The CDR3 DNA sequence: TGCGCCAGCAGCTTGTACTCCGGTGGCTCTGGAAACACCATATATTTT.

The chain couples TRBV6-6 to TRBJ2-2, with TRBD1 matching over 7 bases. V lost 8 bases, J lost 4 bases, and 7 bases stayed unmatched. Germline V CDR1 and CDR2: MNHNY, SVGAGI (reference sequence). The CDR3 length is 14 residues. The CDR3 nucleotides are TGTGCCAGCTGTGACAGGGTGGTCACCGGGGAGCTGTTTTTT. Encoded protein: CASCDRVVTGELFF.

This chain joins TRBV19 and TRBJ2-6; possibly TRBD1 for D (6 bases). This CDR3 has 13 amino acids. CDR1 is LNHDA, CDR2 SQIVND, per germline (reference sequence). The CDR3 sequence: CATHRDGANVLTF. The CDR3 nucleotides read TGTGCTACCCACAGGGATGGGGCCAACGTCCTGACTTTC.

The CDR3 reads CASSKSYQETQYF. CDR3 nucleotide sequence: TGTGCCAGCAGTAAATCGTACCAAGAGACCCAGTACTTC. The chain employs TRBV27 and TRBJ2-5; D unresolved. V was clipped by 5 bases and J by 0 bases, with 7 bases between them. Germline V lookup: CDR1 MNHEY, CDR2 SMNVEV (reference sequence). This CDR3 comprises 13 residues.

The rearrangement joins TRBV30 to TRBJ1-3; D is ambiguous. Deletions cut 4 bases from V and 0 bases from J, with 7 bases between. CDR1 and CDR2 from the germline V gene are GTSNPN and SVGIG (reference sequence). The CDR3 covers 13 residues. In DNA form, the CDR3 reads TGTGCCTGGAACCCCGTCTCTGGAAACACCATATATTTT. This sequence encodes CAWNPVSGNTIYF.

V usage is TRBV5-1 and J usage is TRBJ2-1; TRBD1 or TRBD2 may be the D gene (5 bases each). Trimming cost V 4 bases and J 9 bases, with 14 bases left between them. The CDR3 is 13 amino acids. Germline CDR1 is SGHRS and CDR2 is YFSETQ. CDR3 sequence (DNA): TGCGCCAGCAGCCCGGGGCAGGCCGGTGAGCAGTTCTTC. It encodes CASSPGQAGEQFF.

The chain couples TRBV29-1 to TRBJ1-3, with 9 nucleotides matching TRBD1. The CDR3 spans 14 residues. Trimming took 4 bases from V and 1 from J; bases not matched to a gene: 2. Looked up from germline, CDR1 is SQVTM and CDR2 is ANQGSEA. DNA of the CDR3: TGCAGCGTTGTCGGGACAGGGTCTGGAAACACCATATATTTT. It yields the protein CSVVGTGSGNTIYF.

The CDR3 sequence is CASSLTGVGGYTF. CDR3 in DNA: TGTGCCAGCAGCCTCACAGGGGTTGGTGGCTACACCTTC. This chain connects TRBV28 to TRBJ1-2; TRBD1 aligns across 7 bases. This CDR3 has 13 amino acids. Trimming took 6 bases from V and 7 from J; bases not matched to a gene: 8. The germline V gene has CDR1 MDHEN and CDR2 SYDVKM.

The J gene is TRBJ1-3, the V gene TRBV5-1; a possible D gene is TRBD1 (5 bases). The CDR3 extends over 15 amino acids. Germline CDR1 reads SGHRS; CDR2 reads YFSETQ. Trimming removed 4 bases from V and 0 bases from J, with 11 bases in between. The CDR3 nucleotides are TGCGCCAGCAGCGTTGCGAGGGGCTCTGGAAACACCATATATTTT. Amino acid sequence: CASSVARGSGNTIYF.

This clone appeared a single time. The chain has TRBV10-1 and TRBJ1-4, with a possible D match to TRBD1 (5 bases). Trimming took off 4 bases at V and 8 bases at J, with 11 bases between the two ends. The CDR3 contains 13 residues. Per germline, CDR1 WNHNN and CDR2 SYGVQD (reference sequence). Here the CDR3 reads CASSGPGDEKLFF. CDR3 nucleotide sequence: TGCGCCAGCAGTGGACCGGGGGACGAAAAACTGTTTTTT.

The chain uses TRBV19 and TRBJ2-1; D unresolved. The CDR3 covers 13 residues. Germline V CDR1 and CDR2: LNHDA, SQIVND (reference sequence). Trimming left V 5 bases short and J 9 bases short, with 14 bases between. CDR3 loop: CASSLSGFGEQFF. CDR3 in DNA: TGTGCCAGTAGTCTTTCTGGTTTCGGTGAGCAGTTCTTC.

This chain connects TRBV7-2 to TRBJ2-7; D not certain. The length of the CDR3 is 16 residues. Germline V CDR1 and CDR2: SGHTA, FQGNSA. The V end lost 0 bases, the J end lost 4 bases, and 16 bases lay between the germline ends. CDR3 nucleotides: TGTGCCAGCAGCTTAGCTTCCCTGCCGGCCCGTTACGAGCAGTACTTC. It specifies CASSLASLPARYEQYF. The full variable domain, completed using reference TRBV7-2 and TRBJ2-7, is GAGVSQSPSNKVTEKGKDVELRCDPISGHTALYWYRQSLGQGLEFLIYFQGNSAPDKSGLPSDRFSAERTGGSVSTLTIQRTQQEDSAVYLCASSLASLPARYEQYFGPGTRLTVT.

The chain links TRBV5-1 to TRBJ1-1; tentative D call: TRBD1 (6 bases). Germline V CDR1 and CDR2: SGHRS, YFSETQ. The CDR3 sequence is 13 residues long. Trimming left V 2 bases short and J 3 bases short, with 8 bases between. The DNA for the CDR3 is TGCGCCAGCAGCTTTGAGGGGGACACTGAAGCTTTCTTT. Residues: CASSFEGDTEAFF. The complete variable domain, with remaining parts taken from reference TRBV5-1 and TRBJ1-1, reads KAGVTQTPRYLIKTRGQQVTLSCSPISGHRSVSWYQQTPGQGLQFLFEYFSETQRNKGNFPGRFSGRQFSNSRSEMNVSTLELGDSALYLCASSFEGDTEAFFGQGTRLTVV.